The 27 T cell receptor beta chains reported below all come from one sample, sequenced in a study of human T cells and chemical hapten exposure. MiXCR, run by TCRdb on the RACE reads, gives a single entry per CDR3 protein. The sample includes approximately 320,000 distinct CDR3 sequences, around 5.5% of them seen just once. The time point: pre-sensitization, week 0. As to treatment: therapeutic diphenylcyclopropenone sensitization with weekly scalp DPC. Sequenced material: whole blood, taken in connection with sensitization to the hapten diphenylcyclopropenone (DPC). Every receptor here comes from a woman aged 18 to 35 with alopecia areata. Some clones in this sample may be carry-over from other donors' samples.

The chain combines TRBV3-1 with TRBJ1-5, with D perhaps TRBD1 (5 bases). The V end was cut by 2 bases, the J end by 5 bases, with 7 bases between. The CDR3 is made up of 13 amino acids. Germline V lookup: CDR1 LGHDT, CDR2 YNNKEL (reference sequence). The CDR3 sequence is CASSQSGYQPQHF. CDR3 nucleotides: TGTGCCAGCAGCCAATCAGGGTATCAGCCCCAGCATTTT.

This clonotype was observed a few times. This sequence joins TRBV14 and TRBJ1-4, with D possibly matching TRBD1 (6 bases). This CDR3 has 14 residues. In germline, CDR1 is SGHDN, CDR2 FVKESK. V lost 4 bases, J lost 7 bases, and 13 bases lay in between. As DNA, the CDR3 is TGTGCCAGCAGCCCCCGTACAGGGAGTGAAAAACTGTTTTTT. Translation gives CASSPRTGSEKLFF.

The genes are TRBV24-1 and TRBJ1-1; D is uncertain. V was trimmed by 5 bases and J by 3 bases, leaving 9 bases between them. Germline V CDR1 and CDR2: KGHDR, SFDVKD. The CDR3 runs to 13 residues. The CDR3 coding sequence is TGTGCCACCAGTGTTGACACCGACACTGAAGCTTTCTTT. Its protein is CATSVDTDTEAFF.

There are a few counts of this clonotype. The chain joins TRBV7-2 to TRBJ1-2; possible D gene TRBD1, 6 bases. The CDR3 is 15 amino acids. CDR1 and CDR2 (germline): SGHTA, FQGNSA. Deletions cut 3 bases from V and 0 bases from J, with 11 bases between. The CDR3 loop is CASSFRGVPNYGYTF. For the CDR3, the DNA is TGTGCCAGCAGCTTTAGGGGGGTCCCTAACTATGGCTACACCTTC. The full variable domain, in which reference TRBV7-2 and TRBJ1-2 provide the parts outside the CDR3, is GAGVSQSPSNKVTEKGKDVELRCDPISGHTALYWYRQSLGQGLEFLIYFQGNSAPDKSGLPSDRFSAERTGGSVSTLTIQRTQQEDSAVYLCASSFRGVPNYGYTFGSGTRLTVV.

This clonotype was detected only a few times. J is TRBJ2-7 and V is TRBV28, with 8 positions matching TRBD1. From germline, CDR1 is MDHEN and CDR2 SYDVKM. With 7 bases clipped from V and 0 bases from J, the junction kept 11 bases outside the gene matches. This CDR3 has 16 residues. In DNA, the CDR3 is TGTGCCAGCACCGGGGCCAGGGGGCGAAGCTCCTACGAGCAGTACTTC. Encoded protein: CASTGARGRSSYEQYF.

The chain links TRBV28 to TRBJ2-7; 8 bases map to TRBD1. Looked up from germline, CDR1 is MDHEN and CDR2 is SYDVKM. V was clipped by 5 bases and J by 4 bases; unmatched bases: 13. CDR3 length equals 16 residues. The CDR3 bases are TGTGCCAGCAGTAGGGGTCCGGGACAGGAACCTTACGAGCAGTACTTC. Protein sequence: CASSRGPGQEPYEQYF.

In this sample, this clonotype turned up a few times. V and J are TRBV4-1 and TRBJ2-1; TRBD2 agrees at 12 bases. Trimming at V came to 0 bases and at J to 0 bases, leaving 9 bases not matched to a gene. The CDR3 is 20 residues long. The germline CDR1 and CDR2 sequences are MGHRA and YSYEKL. The CDR3 reads CASSQDRWLAGGSSYNEQFF. Here the CDR3 DNA reads TGCGCCAGCAGCCAAGATAGGTGGCTAGCGGGGGGGAGCTCCTACAATGAGCAGTTCTTC.

The chain combines TRBV7-9 with TRBJ2-2; TRBD2 might be the D (5 bases). Trimming removed 3 bases from V and 6 bases from J, with 11 bases in between. CDR3 size: 14 residues. Germline lookup yields CDR1 SEHNR and CDR2 FQNEAQ (reference sequence). The CDR3 coding sequence is TGTGCCAGCAGCTTGGATCTGCGGGCCGGGGAGCTGTTTTTT. Protein sequence: CASSLDLRAGELFF.

This clonotype was detected ten times or more. The chain carries TRBV6-5 and TRBJ1-2; no firm D call. CDR1 MNHEY and CDR2 SVGAGI come from the germline V gene. The CDR3 consists of 13 residues. V gave up 4 bases and J gave up 4 bases, with 10 bases separating them. The CDR3 loop reads CASSSDGFYGYTF. The CDR3 coding sequence is TGTGCCAGCAGTTCGGACGGATTCTATGGCTACACCTTC.

A few counts support this clonotype. This chain uses TRBV6-6 with TRBJ1-3, with D uncertain. Germline CDR1 and CDR2: MNHNY and SVGAGI (reference sequence). CDR3 length: 15 amino acids. V lost 5 bases and J 0 bases, leaving 11 bases between the germline ends. The CDR3 sequence is CASSIKVPSGNTIYF. CDR3 in DNA: TGTGCCAGCAGTATTAAAGTTCCCTCTGGAAACACCATATATTTT.

This clonotype was recorded at least ten times. V gene TRBV27 combines with J gene TRBJ2-7; D is perhaps TRBD1 or TRBD2 (6 bases each). The CDR3 covers 16 residues. The V gene's germline CDR1 is MNHEY and CDR2 SMNVEV (reference sequence). Between the trimmed V and J ends, which lost 1 base and 8 bases, there was a span of 21 bases. DNA of the CDR3: TGTGCCAGCAGTTTATTCTCGGGGGCGCCATTTCGGCAGCAGTACTTC. This sequence encodes CASSLFSGAPFRQQYF.

This clonotype was seen repeatedly, ten times or more. The V and J genes are TRBV5-4 and TRBJ2-7, with D unresolved. V was cut by 3 bases and J by 7 bases, with 14 bases left in between. CDR1 is SGHNT, CDR2 YYREEE, per germline (reference sequence). This CDR3 is built from 13 residues. The CDR3 bases are TGTGCCAGCAGCTACGACCACCCCGGGGAGCAGTACTTC. Protein product: CASSYDHPGEQYF.

This clonotype has only a few counts. The chain employs TRBV25-1 and TRBJ1-3; D is undetermined. The CDR3 has 14 residues. CDR1 is MGHDK, CDR2 SYGVNS, per germline. V lost 1 base and J 9 bases, leaving 13 bases between the germline ends. In DNA, the CDR3 is TGTGCCAGCAGTGAATCTGGGGAAAGGGCCACCATATATTTT. As protein: CASSESGERATIYF.

This clonotype appeared a few times. This chain uses TRBV7-2 with TRBJ2-6; unclear D gene. The CDR3 covers 17 residues. Germline V gene data show CDR1 as SGHTA and CDR2 as FQGNSA. Trimming stripped 0 bases from V and 1 base from J, with 10 bases between. The CDR3 coding sequence is TGTGCCAGCAGCTTAGCAGTATTGGGATCTGGGGCCAACGTCCTGACTTTC. This gives the protein CASSLAVLGSGANVLTF.

This clonotype was counted at least ten times. V is TRBV20-1 and J is TRBJ2-5, with a tentative D call TRBD2 (5 bases). The CDR3 length is 15 residues. V lost 0 bases to trimming and J lost 2 bases, with 13 bases between them. The germline V gene encodes CDR1 DFQATT and CDR2 SNEGSKA (reference sequence). The CDR3 DNA sequence: TGCAGTGCTAGAGATCCTAAGAGCGGACAAGAGACCCAGTACTTC. Its protein is CSARDPKSGQETQYF.

This clonotype was counted at least ten times. The J gene is TRBJ1-4, the V gene TRBV3-1; TRBD1 matches at 9 bases. The CDR3 runs to 16 residues. The germline V gene has CDR1 LGHDT and CDR2 YNNKEL (reference sequence). V shed 0 bases and J 5 bases; nucleotides not matched to a gene: 4. CDR3 protein: CASSQEWGQGNEKLFF. The CDR3 DNA reads TGTGCCAGCAGCCAAGAGTGGGGACAGGGAAATGAAAAACTGTTTTTT.

This clonotype turned up a few times. The V and J genes are TRBV24-1 and TRBJ2-2, with 9 bases that match TRBD1. Germline values: CDR1 KGHDR, CDR2 SFDVKD. V was pared by 3 bases and J by 7 bases, with 14 bases of the junction left unmatched. This CDR3 is 18 amino acids long. CDR3 bases: TGTGCCACCAGTGATCGTCCCGGGACAGGGAGGGTCGGCGGGGAGCTGTTTTTT. Amino acid sequence: CATSDRPGTGRVGGELFF.

This rearrangement joins TRBV3-1 to TRBJ1-3; no clear D. This CDR3 region has 18 residues. Trimming pared 1 base from V and 3 bases from J, leaving 19 bases between. CDR1 is LGHDT, CDR2 YNNKEL, per germline (reference sequence). The DNA for the CDR3 is TGTGCCAGCAGCCAAGTATTGCGTCGGAGGCTTAGTGGAAACACCATATATTTT. This sequence encodes CASSQVLRRRLSGNTIYF.

This clonotype was counted many times. The CDR3 here is CASSFELAENNEQFF. Written as DNA, the CDR3 is TGTGCCAGCAGCTTTGAACTAGCGGAGAACAATGAGCAGTTCTTC. V gene TRBV7-6 combines with J gene TRBJ2-1, with 8 bases lining up with TRBD2. After removal of 3 bases from V and 5 bases from J, the junction contained 6 bases not matched to a gene. CDR3 length equals 15 residues. CDR1 SGHVS and CDR2 FNYEAQ come from the germline V gene.

A few counts support this clonotype. As DNA, the CDR3 is TGTGCCAGCAGCTCCGACAGGGGGCCTGGGGAGCTGTTTTTT. Protein: CASSSDRGPGELFF. This chain joins TRBV7-3 and TRBJ2-2, with 10 positions matching TRBD1. The V segment lost 4 bases and the J segment 8 bases; nucleotides outside the gene matches: 4. Germline V gives CDR1 SGHTA, CDR2 FQGTGA. The CDR3 is 14 amino acids.

This clonotype was detected a few times. This chain joins TRBV4-2 and TRBJ1-5; perhaps TRBD1 as D (5 bases). Germline V gene lookup returns CDR1 LGHNA and CDR2 YNFKEQ. The CDR3 covers 15 residues. V lost 2 bases to trimming and J lost 3 bases, with 11 bases between them. The CDR3 nucleotides read TGTGCCAGCAGCCAATTGGAGGGACCCAATCAGCCCCAGCATTTT. Translating gives CASSQLEGPNQPQHF.

The genes are TRBV4-3 and TRBJ2-7; TRBD1 matches 7 bases. Germline CDR1 is LGHNA and CDR2 is YSLEER. J lost 3 bases, V lost 4 bases, and 9 bases had no gene match. The CDR3 length is 15 residues. The CDR3 protein is CASSRAGTADYEQYF. In DNA, the CDR3 is TGCGCCAGCAGCCGAGCCGGGACAGCAGACTACGAGCAGTACTTC.

The sample holds many counts of this clonotype. The rearrangement links TRBV7-2 to TRBJ1-6, with unresolved D. CDR1 and CDR2 from the germline V gene are SGHTA and FQGNSA. The ends were cut back, 5 bases at V and 6 bases at J, with 2 bases in the middle. The CDR3 sequence is 11 residues long. CDR3 DNA: TGTGCCAGCAGCCTTAATTCACCCCTCCACTTT. Translated: CASSLNSPLHF.

The chain is built from TRBV4-2 and TRBJ2-4; the D gene could be TRBD1 or TRBD2 (6 bases each). Deletions cut 0 bases from V and 3 bases from J, with 15 bases between. The germline V gene encodes CDR1 LGHNA and CDR2 YNFKEQ. CDR3 length equals 17 residues. The CDR3 DNA reads as TGTGCCAGCAGCCAAGATCGGAGGGGGGCCCTCAAAAACATTCAGTACTTC. Translating gives CASSQDRRGALKNIQYF.

This clonotype appeared many times. In DNA, the CDR3 is TGTGCCACCAGCAGAGGACAGGTTTCGAGCAATCAGCCCCAGCATTTT. Translating it yields CATSRGQVSSNQPQHF. The chain recombines TRBV15 with TRBJ1-5; maybe TRBD1 (6 bases). This CDR3 region has 16 residues. V was pared by 1 base and J by 1 base, with 11 bases between. Germline loops: CDR1 LNHNV, CDR2 YYDKDF (reference sequence).

The table lists this clonotype with many counts. Written as DNA, the CDR3 is TGTGCCAGCAGCAAAAGACAGGGGGCTTATGGCTACACCTTC. It yields the protein CASSKRQGAYGYTF. The chain employs TRBV6-5 and TRBJ1-2, with TRBD1 identical over 10 bases. Germline V gene data show CDR1 as MNHEY and CDR2 as SVGAGI. This CDR3 spans 14 amino acids. Trimming at V came to 6 bases and at J to 5 bases, leaving 6 bases not matched to a gene.

The rearrangement joins TRBV4-3 to TRBJ2-1; 7 bases are shared with TRBD2. Germline V gives CDR1 LGHNA, CDR2 YSLEER. The CDR3 totals 18 residues. V lost 2 bases, J lost 3 bases, and 13 bases stayed unmatched. CDR3 nucleotide sequence: TGCGCCAGCAGCCAAAATCCCTTCCCGGGAGGCCTCTACAATGAGCAGTTCTTC. It encodes CASSQNPFPGGLYNEQFF.